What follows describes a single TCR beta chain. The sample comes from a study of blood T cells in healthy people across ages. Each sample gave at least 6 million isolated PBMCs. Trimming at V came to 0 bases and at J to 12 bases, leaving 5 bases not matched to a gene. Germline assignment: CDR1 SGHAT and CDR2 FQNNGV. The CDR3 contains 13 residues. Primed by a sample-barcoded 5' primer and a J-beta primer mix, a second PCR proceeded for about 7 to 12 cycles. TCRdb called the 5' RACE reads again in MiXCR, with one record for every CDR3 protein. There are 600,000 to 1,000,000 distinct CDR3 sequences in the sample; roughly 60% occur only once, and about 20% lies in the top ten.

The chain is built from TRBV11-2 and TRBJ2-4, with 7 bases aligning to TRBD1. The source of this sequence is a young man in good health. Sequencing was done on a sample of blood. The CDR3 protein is CASSLEWDRHQYF. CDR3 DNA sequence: TGTGCCAGCAGCTTAGAGTGGGACAGACATCAGTACTTC.